These 18 T cell receptor beta chains originate from one sample sequenced in a study of T cells in Graves' hyperthyroidism and ophthalmopathy. RNA transcripts served as the template for amplifying TCR beta CDR3 regions. An initial round of RT-PCR targeting the TCR CDR3 relied on the HTBI primer set. Via MiXCR, TCRdb re-called the multiplex PCR reads, giving one row per CDR3 protein. The sample shows about 840,000 distinct CDR3 sequences, 35% to 40% of them seen only once. The source material was blood. The receptors shown here come from a man younger than 35 with Graves' hyperthyroidism.

On this clonotype: Given a much more abundant clone one base away, this may be a read error. The chain couples TRBV10-3 to TRBJ1-5; D is possibly TRBD1 (6 bases). The CDR3 runs to 16 residues. The germline V gene has CDR1 ENHRY and CDR2 SYGVKD. V shed 0 bases and J shed 0 bases, with 9 bases lying between them. This CDR3 is CAISESDRYSNQPQHF. DNA for the CDR3: TGTGCCATCAGTGAGTCGGACAGATATAGCAATCAGCCCCAGCATTTT.

The chain couples TRBV7-2 to TRBJ2-2; the D call may be TRBD1 or TRBD2 (5 bases each). Germline V lookup: CDR1 SGHTA, CDR2 FQGNSA. The ends were cut back, 4 bases at V and 6 bases at J, with 12 bases in the middle. CDR3 length: 14 amino acids. The chain's CDR3 is CASSYPGSPGELFF. The CDR3 DNA sequence: TGTGCCAGCAGCTATCCAGGGAGTCCCGGGGAGCTGTTTTTT.

There are a few counts of this clonotype. The chain is built from TRBV7-8 and TRBJ2-7; a weak D match, TRBD2 (6 bases). The CDR3 runs to 14 residues. With 2 bases removed from V and 0 bases from J, the gap between germline ends came to 8 bases. Germline V CDR1 and CDR2: SGHVS, FQNEAQ. CDR3 residues: CASSLLANSYEQYF. CDR3 sequence (DNA): TGTGCCAGCAGCTTACTAGCGAACTCCTACGAGCAGTACTTC. Combining the CDR3 with reference TRBV7-8 and TRBJ2-7 gives the whole variable domain GAGVSQSPRYKVAKRGQDVALRCDPISGHVSLFWYQQALGQGPEFLTYFQNEAQLDKSGLPSDRFFAERPEGSVSTLKIQRTQQEDSAVYLCASSLLANSYEQYFGPGTRLTVT.

This clonotype was seen many times. CDR3: CSVEDQGDRDTNTEAFF. CDR3 coding DNA: TGCAGCGTTGAAGATCAAGGGGACAGGGATACGAACACTGAAGCTTTCTTT. The chain joins TRBV29-1 to TRBJ1-1; 9 nucleotides agree with TRBD1. Germline V lookup: CDR1 SQVTM, CDR2 ANQGSEA. Unmatched junction bases numbered 9, after V lost 0 bases and J lost 1 base. The CDR3 has 17 amino acids.

Ten or more counts support this clonotype. The chain joins TRBV10-3 to TRBJ2-7, with 8 bases identical to TRBD1. In germline, CDR1 is ENHRY, CDR2 SYGVKD. The V and J ends lost 0 bases and 4 bases, in that order; junction bases with no gene match: 5. This CDR3 is built from 15 residues. CDR3 loop: CAISESEQGVYEQYF. CDR3 DNA: TGTGCCATCAGTGAGTCGGAACAGGGGGTTTACGAGCAGTACTTC.

This clonotype was counted many times. The V call is TRBV7-9, the J call TRBJ1-6; tentative D call: TRBD1 (5 bases). The CDR3 runs to 12 residues. CDR1 and CDR2 from the germline V gene are SEHNR and FQNEAQ (reference sequence). V gave up 4 bases and J gave up 12 bases, with 10 bases separating them. The CDR3 loop reads CASSSLQGPLHF. The CDR3 bases are TGTGCCAGCAGCTCCCTCCAGGGACCCCTCCACTTT.

This chain uses TRBV20-1 with TRBJ2-7, with D tentatively TRBD2 (5 bases). Germline V gene sequence: CDR1 DFQATT, CDR2 SNEGSKA (reference sequence). CDR3 size: 12 residues. V was trimmed by 6 bases and J by 3 bases, leaving 12 bases between them. The CDR3 region is CSAGIGVYEQYF. DNA of the CDR3: TGCAGTGCCGGTATCGGGGTCTACGAGCAGTACTTC.

This rearrangement joins TRBV10-3 to TRBJ1-2, with 8 positions matching TRBD1. The CDR3 runs 15 residues. The V gene's germline CDR1 is ENHRY and CDR2 SYGVKD. The J segment lost 3 bases and the V segment lost 0 bases, leaving 3 bases of the junction unmatched. The CDR3 loop reads CAISESPDRDYGYTF. The DNA for the CDR3 is TGTGCCATCAGTGAGTCTCCGGACAGGGACTATGGCTACACCTTC.

About this clonotype itself: This may be a read error: a much more frequent sequence differs by one nucleotide. The chain has TRBV28 and TRBJ2-7; D is undetermined. CDR3 size: 10 residues. V dropped 5 bases and J dropped 6 bases, with 5 bases sitting between them. Germline loops: CDR1 MDHEN, CDR2 SYDVKM. DNA of the CDR3: TGTGCCAGCAGTGGGATCGAGCAGTACTTC. This gives the protein CASSGIEQYF.

The chain recombines TRBV9 with TRBJ2-7; 8 bases match TRBD1. Germline V lookup: CDR1 SGDLS, CDR2 YYNGEE. The CDR3 runs 13 residues. V lost 10 bases to trimming and J lost 0 bases; unmatched junction nucleotides: 6. For the CDR3, the DNA is TGTGCCCCGCGGACAGGGACCTCCTACGAGCAGTACTTC. This translates into CAPRTGTSYEQYF. The whole variable domain, remainder taken from reference TRBV9 and TRBJ2-7, is DSGVTQTPKHLITATGQRVTLRCSPRSGDLSVYWYQQSLDQGLQFLIQYYNGEERAKGNILERFSAQQFPDLHSELNLSSLELGDSALYFCAPRTGTSYEQYFGPGTRLTVT.

J is TRBJ2-2 and V is TRBV24-1; 8 nucleotides align to TRBD1. Germline V CDR1 and CDR2: KGHDR, SFDVKD. The V gene end was trimmed by 3 bases and the J gene end by 7 bases; junction bases not matched to a gene: 12. This CDR3 is 17 amino acids long. The CDR3 DNA is TGTGCCACCAGTGATCCTCTCGGGACAGGTGGGAACGGGGAGCTGTTTTTT. Translated: CATSDPLGTGGNGELFF.

Only a few counts were recorded for this clonotype. The genes are TRBV6-5 and TRBJ1-1; tentative D call: TRBD1 (6 bases). Germline V lookup: CDR1 MNHEY, CDR2 SVGAGI. CDR3 length equals 13 residues. The germline V and J ends were trimmed by 6 bases and 5 bases, with 13 bases remaining between them. The CDR3 region is CASSHGQHTEAFF. The CDR3 DNA reads TGTGCCAGCAGCCATGGACAGCATACTGAAGCTTTCTTT.

This clonotype appeared many times. V usage is TRBV7-8 and J usage is TRBJ1-5; D gene unclear. The V gene lost 8 bases and the J gene lost 4 bases, with 12 bases spanning the gap. The germline gives CDR1 SGHVS, CDR2 FQNEAQ. There are 13 residues in the CDR3. The CDR3 DNA reads as TGTGCCAGCCGAGAGCAGGCAAATCAGCCCCAGCATTTT. This translates into CASREQANQPQHF.

The V gene is TRBV7-2, the J gene TRBJ2-5; a possible D gene is TRBD1 (6 bases). Deletions cut 5 bases from V and 5 bases from J, with 15 bases between. CDR1 and CDR2 from the germline V gene are SGHTA and FQGNSA. The CDR3 is 14 residues long. In DNA form, the CDR3 reads TGTGCCAGCAGCCAAGAATGGGGGCCGGAGACCCAGTACTTC. Protein: CASSQEWGPETQYF.

This rearrangement joins TRBV7-2 to TRBJ2-5, with a weak D call TRBD1 (6 bases). The CDR3 is 16 residues long. The V and J ends lost 5 bases and 0 bases respectively, with 16 bases between them. Germline-derived CDR1 and CDR2 are SGHTA and FQGNSA. CDR3 nucleotides: TGTGCCAGCAGCCAAGGCTTACAGGGCTACCAAGAGACCCAGTACTTC. Residues: CASSQGLQGYQETQYF.

V is TRBV19 and J is TRBJ1-1; 8 bases map to TRBD1. Germline CDR1 LNHDA, CDR2 SQIVND (reference sequence). CDR3 length equals 14 residues. V shed 5 bases and J 7 bases; nucleotides not matched to a gene: 9. In DNA, the CDR3 is TGTGCCAGTAGTCCCAGGACAGGGTTGGGTGAAGCTTTCTTT. This translates into CASSPRTGLGEAFF.

The table lists this clonotype with many counts. This chain joins TRBV20-1 and TRBJ1-5, with D uncertain. Germline V gene data show CDR1 as DFQATT and CDR2 as SNEGSKA (reference sequence). The CDR3 contains 14 residues. Between the trimmed V and J ends, which lost 6 bases and 0 bases, there was a span of 12 bases. This CDR3 is CSAAEGYSNQPQHF. Here the CDR3 DNA reads TGCAGTGCCGCAGAAGGCTATAGCAATCAGCCCCAGCATTTT.

This clonotype appeared many times. The CDR3 spells CASSIGAGYEQYF. The CDR3 nucleotides are TGTGCCAGTAGCATCGGAGCAGGATACGAGCAGTACTTC. This chain links TRBV19 with TRBJ2-7; D is ambiguous. Germline CDR1 is LNHDA and CDR2 is SQIVND (reference sequence). CDR3 length: 13 residues. The V and J ends lost 6 bases and 4 bases respectively, with 13 bases between them.